The clone carrying this T cell receptor (beta chain) was counted ten times or more. Antigen specificity is unknown. Lactation, pregnancy, other autoimmune disease or uncontrolled infection led to exclusion of patients. The PBMCs were taken from about 9.7 ml of fresh peripheral blood. The investigators amplified TCR beta CDR3 regions from RNA transcripts. The HTBI primer set served for first-round RT-PCR of the TCR CDR3. Using its own MiXCR run on the multiplex PCR reads, TCRdb lists one record per CDR3 protein. The table has more than 350,000 distinct CDR3 sequences, 13% to 15% seen once. This entry belongs to a study of T cells in Graves' hyperthyroidism and ophthalmopathy. Notes on the study in general: Ophthalmopathy, as predicted by the model, came a median around 6 months after the prediction. Ophthalmopathy and stable hyperthyroidism were separated by a 13 V-J model.

Germline CDR1 MDHEN, CDR2 SYDVKM. CDR3 length equals 14 residues. The V end lost 11 bases, the J end lost 3 bases, and 14 bases lay between the germline ends. This chain joins TRBV28 and TRBJ2-6; D could derive from TRBD1 or TRBD2 (5 bases each). The TCR sequence derives from a woman aged 60 to 75 with Graves' ophthalmopathy. Sequencing was carried out using blood. DNA of the CDR3: TGTGCCTCCTACGGGGCTGGTGGGGCCAACGTCCTGACTTTC. Its protein product is CASYGAGGANVLTF.